The 17 T cell receptor beta chains given below trace back to one sample, sequenced in a study of T cell repertoires in cytomegalovirus infection. From the reads, TCRdb called clonotypes with MiXCR, one entry per CDR3 protein. This sample has about 180,000 distinct CDR3 sequences, with 13% to 15% found just once. Sequencing was performed on PBMCs. The receptors here all came from a human donor in good health (CMV status not recorded). Some clones in this sample may be carry-over from other donors' samples.

The chain is built from TRBV14 and TRBJ1-3; no clear D gene. This CDR3 is 15 amino acids long. Between the trimmed V and J ends, which lost 1 base and 0 bases, there was a span of 7 bases. CDR1 is SGHDN and CDR2 is FVKESK in the germline V gene. The CDR3 region has the DNA TGTGCCAGCAGCCAAGGCGCATACTCTGGAAACACCATATATTTT. This encodes CASSQGAYSGNTIYF.

Note on this clonotype: This may come from a read error, since a much larger clone is one base off. This chain links TRBV12-3 or TRBV12-4 with TRBJ2-5; D is undetermined. V lost 10 bases and J lost 3, with 12 bases in between. This CDR3 has 12 amino acids. The CDR3 sequence is CANGAQEETQYF. The CDR3, as DNA: TGTGCCAACGGAGCCCAGGAAGAGACCCAGTACTTC.

In this sample, this clonotype turned up a few times. The chain couples TRBV20-1 to TRBJ1-2; D possibly corresponds to TRBD1 (6 bases). Germline values: CDR1 DFQATT, CDR2 SNEGSKA (reference sequence). The CDR3 has 16 residues. V was clipped by 0 bases and J by 0 bases, with 14 bases between them. The CDR3 here is CSARDWNRESNYGYTF. CDR3 sequence (DNA): TGCAGTGCTAGAGATTGGAACAGGGAGTCTAACTATGGCTACACCTTC.

With respect to this clonotype: A much larger clone lies one base from this, so it may be a read error. The V call is TRBV12-3 or TRBV12-4, the J call TRBJ2-7; 8 positions match TRBD1. J was trimmed by 3 bases and V by 5 bases; bases with no gene match: 6. CDR3 length: 14 residues. CDR3 bases: TGTGCCAGCAGTCCTCGGGACAGGAACTACGAGCAGTACTTC. Amino acid sequence: CASSPRDRNYEQYF.

This clonotype was seen a handful of times. This sequence joins TRBV6-4 and TRBJ2-1; TRBD2 agrees at 8 bases. Germline values: CDR1 MRHNA, CDR2 SNTAGT. This CDR3 is built from 15 residues. The V and J ends lost 0 bases and 6 bases, in that order; junction bases with no gene match: 4. CDR3 residues: CASSDSNSGSNEQFF. For the CDR3, the DNA is TGTGCCAGCAGTGACTCTAACAGCGGGAGCAATGAGCAGTTCTTC.

J is TRBJ2-3 and V is TRBV27; possible D gene TRBD1, 6 bases. This CDR3 has 12 residues. Germline CDR1 is MNHEY and CDR2 is SMNVEV (reference sequence). Between the trimmed V and J ends, which lost 7 bases and 9 bases, there was a span of 14 bases. Here the CDR3 DNA reads TGTGCCAGCAACTGGCCCCAGGGGACGCAGTATTTT. Its translation is CASNWPQGTQYF.

This clonotype has ten or more counts. This chain joins TRBV7-2 and TRBJ2-1, with 7 nucleotides matching TRBD1. The CDR3 totals 14 residues. From germline, CDR1 is SGHTA and CDR2 FQGNSA. J gave up 7 bases and V 8 bases, and 11 bases lay outside the gene matches. The CDR3 DNA sequence: TGTGCCAGCGCCTTAAACAGGGGTGGGAATGAGCAGTTCTTC. Its translation is CASALNRGGNEQFF.

This clonotype was counted a few times. This sequence joins TRBV28 and TRBJ2-2; D unresolved. In germline, CDR1 is MDHEN, CDR2 SYDVKM. Trimming took off 1 base at V and 1 base at J, with 7 bases between the two ends. CDR3 length equals 15 residues. CDR3 protein: CASSLFRENTGELFF. The CDR3 DNA reads as TGTGCCAGCAGTTTATTTCGAGAGAACACCGGGGAGCTGTTTTTT.

This clonotype has a count of ten or more. The chain recombines TRBV7-3 with TRBJ1-4; 11 bases line up with TRBD1. The ends lost 5 bases at V and 7 bases at J; junction bases unmatched: 12. Germline values: CDR1 SGHTA, CDR2 FQGTGA. The length of the CDR3 is 17 residues. The CDR3 loop is CASSRTGGARKVEKLFF. CDR3 in DNA: TGTGCCAGCAGCCGGACAGGGGGCGCGCGGAAAGTTGAAAAACTGTTTTTT.

This clonotype was seen a handful of times. The chain recombines TRBV14 with TRBJ2-5; TRBD1 matches 10 bases. This CDR3 has 16 residues. Germline values: CDR1 SGHDN, CDR2 FVKESK. V shed 3 bases, J shed 5 bases, and the junction held 9 bases outside the gene matches. This CDR3 reads CASSHPPPGQGETQYF. In DNA, the CDR3 is TGTGCCAGCAGCCACCCACCCCCGGGACAGGGGGAGACCCAGTACTTC. The full variable domain, its missing parts supplied by reference TRBV14 and TRBJ2-5, is EAGVTQFPSHSVIEKGQTVTLRCDPISGHDNLYWYRRVMGKEIKFLLHFVKESKQDESGMPNNRFLAERTGGTYSTLKVQPAELEDSGVYFCASSHPPPGQGETQYFGPGTRLLVL.

This clonotype has at least ten counts. The gene calls are TRBV12-5 and TRBJ1-4; possibly TRBD1 for D (5 bases). The germline V gene encodes CDR1 LGHNT and CDR2 FRNRAP. Trimming took 6 bases from V and 11 from J, leaving 19 bases between them. The CDR3 totals 14 residues. CDR3 in amino acids: CASGEDTHSRKLFF. Written as DNA, the CDR3 is TGTGCTAGTGGGGAGGACACCCATTCTCGGAAACTGTTTTTT.

This clonotype was detected many times. V is TRBV6-1 and J is TRBJ2-1; no reliable D call. CDR3 length equals 14 residues. V was pared by 1 base and J by 0 bases, with 4 bases between. Germline V lookup: CDR1 MNHNS, CDR2 SASEGT. CDR3 sequence (DNA): TGTGCCAGCAGTGAAGTTAGCTCCTACAATGAGCAGTTCTTC. It codes for CASSEVSSYNEQFF.

This clonotype came up many times. This chain uses TRBV4-2 with TRBJ2-5; 9 bases fit TRBD2. In germline, CDR1 is LGHNA, CDR2 YNFKEQ. The CDR3 covers 18 residues. Germline trimming cut 0 bases from V and 2 bases from J; bases unmatched to any gene: 10. The chain's CDR3 is CASSQDIASGTVQETQYF. The CDR3 region has the DNA TGTGCCAGCAGCCAAGATATCGCTAGCGGGACAGTACAAGAGACCCAGTACTTC.

This clonotype was seen only a few times. The chain links TRBV30 to TRBJ1-6; no firm D call. Germline V gene sequence: CDR1 GTSNPN, CDR2 SVGIG (reference sequence). Trimming cost V 6 bases and J 8 bases, with 14 bases left between them. The CDR3 length is 13 residues. In DNA form, the CDR3 reads TGTGCCTGTACCAGTAAACCGGATTCACCCCTCCACTTT. Protein: CACTSKPDSPLHF.

This clonotype was detected only a few times. The genes are TRBV20-1 and TRBJ1-2; D is unresolved. The CDR3 runs 13 residues. Trimming took off 0 bases at V and 5 bases at J, with 10 bases between the two ends. CDR1 and CDR2 from the germline V gene are DFQATT and SNEGSKA (reference sequence). CDR3 in amino acids: CSARDTGYYGYTF. Written as DNA, the CDR3 is TGCAGTGCTAGAGATACGGGGTATTATGGCTACACCTTC.

This clonotype was observed at least ten times. This sequence joins TRBV19 and TRBJ2-1; 7 bases align to TRBD1. The CDR3 contains 15 residues. V gave up 4 bases and J gave up 0 bases; unmatched junction bases: 3. CDR1 is LNHDA, CDR2 SQIVND, per germline (reference sequence). The CDR3 here is CASSTDRPSYNEQFF. CDR3 nucleotides: TGTGCCAGTAGTACGGACAGGCCCTCCTACAATGAGCAGTTCTTC.

This chain links TRBV6-5 with TRBJ1-1, with D maybe TRBD1 (6 bases). In germline, CDR1 is MNHEY, CDR2 SVGAGI. The ends were cut back, 2 bases at V and 11 bases at J, with 18 bases in the middle. The CDR3 consists of 14 residues. CDR3 sequence: CASSYQPGGTMAFF. CDR3 coding DNA: TGTGCCAGCAGTTACCAACCGGGGGGCACGATGGCTTTCTTT.